This is a list of T cell receptor beta chains from one sample in a study of blood T cell repertoires in COVID-19. Repertoires were generated with immunoSEQ multiplex PCR, while TCRdb's copy carries only in-frame clones and drops some. Counted here are about 94,000 clones, 80% occurring once; the ten biggest clones make up roughly 20%. Sequencing used peripheral blood. These receptors all come from a human donor in a cohort sampled during active COVID-19. The CDR3 runs from the conserved cysteine through the conserved F or W. The D gene is left open where the match is weak. Not all rows give a size; the values are once, few, many and, for expanded clones, a class.

v_gene,j_gene,d_gene,abundance,CDR3aa,CDR3nt
TRBV11-2,TRBJ2-3,.,.,CASSLDGLRGNTQYF,TGTGCCAGCAGCTTAGATGGGCTCCGTGGCAATACGCAGTATTTT
TRBV12-3/TRBV12-4,TRBJ1-1,TRBD1,.,CASSGQENTEAFF,TGTGCCAGCAGTGGACAGGAGAACACTGAAGCTTTCTTT
TRBV3-1/TRBV3-2,TRBJ2-1,.,.,CASSQDRYNEQFF,TGTGCCAGCAGCCAAGACAGGTACAATGAGCAGTTCTTC
TRBV5-6,TRBJ2-5,TRBD2,.,CASSSLAGTTQYF,TGTGCCAGCAGCTCACTAGCGGGGACGACCCAGTACTTC
TRBV5-1,TRBJ2-7,TRBD1,.,CASSLAGQGSVVYF,TGCGCCAGCAGCTTGGCGGGACAGGGTTCCGTGGTGTACTTC
TRBV5-4,TRBJ2-3,.,.,CASSKAGTDTQYF,TGTGCCAGCAGCAAGGCCGGGACAGATACGCAGTATTTT
TRBV7-2,TRBJ2-5,.,.,CASSLGPPQIGDQYF,TGTGCCAGCAGCTTAGGGCCTCCCCAAATCGGGGACCAGTACTTC
TRBV14,TRBJ2-5,TRBD1,.,CASSQGGQGETQYF,TGTGCCAGCAGCCAAGGTGGACAGGGGGAGACCCAGTACTTC
TRBV19,TRBJ2-1,TRBD2,.,CASRRLAGAYYNEQFF,TGTGCCAGTCGTAGACTAGCGGGAGCCTACTACAATGAGCAGTTCTTC
TRBV7-9,TRBJ2-2,.,few,CASSLVSGDTGELFF,TGTGCCAGCAGCTTAGTATCAGGGGACACCGGGGAGCTGTTTTTT
TRBV21-1,TRBJ1-2,.,few,CASSKDLKGRGPYGYTF,TGTGCCAGCAGCAAAGACCTCAAGGGCAGGGGCCCCTATGGCTACACCTTC
TRBV3-1/TRBV3-2,TRBJ1-6,TRBD1,few,CASSQDRGNSPLHF,TGTGCCAGCAGCCAGGACAGGGGGAATTCACCCCTCCACTTT
TRBV30,TRBJ1-5,.,few,CAWSKGTNQPQHF,TGTGCCTGGAGTAAAGGGACAAATCAGCCCCAGCATTTT
TRBV24-1,TRBJ2-7,.,.,CATSDGREQYF,TGTGCCACCAGTGATGGCCGCGAGCAGTACTTC
TRBV27,TRBJ2-1,TRBD2,.,CASRGLAGGLEFF,TGTGCCAGCAGAGGACTAGCGGGAGGGTTGGAGTTCTTC
TRBV28,TRBJ1-1,.,.,CASSFPGLKLEAFF,TGTGCCAGCAGTTTCCCCGGACTAAAATTAGAAGCTTTCTTT
TRBV5-1,TRBJ2-7,TRBD1,.,CASSLVTGQNEQYF,TGCGCCAGCAGCTTGGTGACAGGGCAGAACGAGCAGTACTTC
TRBV27,TRBJ2-7,.,.,CASSLTYEQYF,TGTGCCAGCAGCCTTACCTACGAGCAGTACTTC
TRBV19,TRBJ2-6,TRBD2,.,CASGSGGSGANVLTF,TGTGCCAGTGGTAGCGGGGGCTCTGGGGCCAACGTCCTGACTTTC
TRBV18,TRBJ1-5,.,.,CASSPQGAGNQPQHF,TGTGCCAGCTCACCCCAGGGTGCGGGCAATCAGCCCCAGCATTTT
TRBV5-1,TRBJ2-7,TRBD1,.,CASSSTGEIYEQYF,TGCGCCAGCAGCTCGACAGGGGAAATCTACGAGCAGTACTTC
TRBV19,TRBJ1-5,TRBD1,.,CASGSGQNQPQHF,TGTGCCAGTGGCTCGGGACAGAATCAGCCCCAGCATTTT
TRBV15,TRBJ1-5,.,.,CATSRDLQGRTYSNQPQHF,TGTGCCACCAGCAGAGATCTCCAGGGCAGGACATATAGCAATCAGCCCCAGCATTTT
TRBV10-3,TRBJ2-1,TRBD2,.,CAISESLAGAEQFF,TGTGCCATCAGTGAGAGTCTAGCGGGAGCTGAGCAGTTCTTC
TRBV30,TRBJ2-7,.,.,CAWSVPPWVAATYEQYF,TGTGCCTGGAGTGTACCCCCATGGGTGGCGGCGACCTACGAGCAGTACTTC
TRBV7-2,TRBJ1-2,.,.,CASSASGSTMGYTF,TGTGCCAGCAGCGCCTCGGGGAGTACAATGGGCTACACCTTC
TRBV6-5,TRBJ2-7,TRBD1,.,CASSPQWDREQYF,TGTGCCAGCAGCCCGCAATGGGACAGGGAGCAGTACTTC
TRBV15,TRBJ1-6,TRBD1,.,CATRSGQGAANSPLHF,TGTGCCACCAGGAGTGGACAGGGGGCCGCTAATTCACCCCTCCACTTT
TRBV7-2,TRBJ2-1,TRBD2,.,CASSLDGRALGEQFF,TGTGCCAGCAGCTTAGACGGGAGGGCCCTCGGTGAGCAGTTCTTC
TRBV3-1/TRBV3-2,TRBJ1-1,.,.,CASSLRTVMNTEAFF,TGTGCCAGCAGCCTAAGGACAGTAATGAACACTGAAGCTTTCTTT
TRBV7-2,TRBJ2-7,.,.,CASTSRQDGEQYF,TGTGCCAGCACCTCAAGGCAGGATGGCGAGCAGTACTTC
TRBV11-2,TRBJ2-7,TRBD2,few,CASSRRGLDYEQYF,TGTGCCAGCAGCCGGAGGGGACTAGACTACGAGCAGTACTTC
TRBV23-1,TRBJ1-3,.,.,CASSLRQLGRNTIYF,TGCGCCAGCAGTCTCAGGCAGCTCGGTCGAAACACCATATATTTT
TRBV6-6,TRBJ2-5,TRBD2,.,CASSGGLAKTQYF,TGTGCCAGCAGTGGGGGACTAGCCAAGACCCAGTACTTC
TRBV18,TRBJ1-5,TRBD1,.,CASSPGRTGLEPQHF,TGTGCCAGCTCACCAGGCCGGACAGGGCTAGAGCCCCAGCATTTT
TRBV30,TRBJ2-7,TRBD1,.,CAWSVNRGSYEQYF,TGTGCCTGGAGTGTTAACAGGGGGTCTTACGAGCAGTACTTC
TRBV28,TRBJ1-1,TRBD1,.,CASSLSDRGTEAFF,TGTGCCAGCAGTTTATCAGACAGGGGGACTGAAGCTTTCTTT
TRBV15,TRBJ1-4,.,.,CATSRGGGGPSKKLFF,TGTGCCACCAGCAGAGGGGGAGGTGGACCTTCGAAAAAACTGTTTTTT
TRBV5-4,TRBJ1-1,TRBD1,.,CATLRETGTAFF,TGTGCCACCCTACGGGAGACAGGGACGGCTTTCTTT
TRBV7-8,TRBJ2-5,TRBD2,.,CASRSGSQETQYF,TGTGCCAGCAGAAGCGGGAGCCAAGAGACCCAGTACTTC
TRBV4-1,TRBJ2-7,TRBD2,.,CASSLSGGPYEQYF,TGCGCCAGCAGCCTTAGCGGGGGCCCCTACGAGCAGTACTTC
TRBV6-6,TRBJ1-1,TRBD1,.,CASSYYGQGNTEAFF,TGTGCCAGCAGTTACTACGGACAGGGAAACACTGAAGCTTTCTTT
TRBV19,TRBJ1-1,TRBD1,.,CASGPGQGITEAFF,TGTGCCAGTGGACCGGGACAGGGGATCACTGAAGCTTTCTTT
TRBV5-1,TRBJ1-2,.,.,CASSGVGDGYTF,TGCGCCAGCAGTGGTGTAGGAGACGGCTACACCTTC
TRBV28,TRBJ1-1,.,.,CASSFAGGGATEAFF,TGTGCCAGCAGTTTTGCGGGTGGGGGGGCGACTGAAGCTTTCTTT
TRBV7-2,TRBJ2-7,TRBD1,.,CASSLVSGQGLEQYF,TGTGCCAGCAGCTTAGTTTCTGGACAGGGCCTCGAGCAGTACTTC
TRBV2,TRBJ2-7,TRBD1,.,CASSRTGDYEQYF,TGTGCCAGCAGTAGGACAGGGGACTACGAGCAGTACTTC
TRBV5-4,TRBJ2-1,TRBD2,.,CASSGGGTSYNEQFF,TGTGCCAGCAGCGGGGGGGGAACCTCCTACAATGAGCAGTTCTTC
TRBV5-1,TRBJ2-6,TRBD1,.,CASSLVPPADRASGANVLTF,TGCGCCAGCAGCTTGGTTCCGCCGGCGGACAGGGCCTCTGGGGCCAACGTCCTGACTTTC